A single sample gave rise to the 21 T cell receptor beta chains below, sequenced in a study of early T cells in non-severe SARS-CoV-2 infection. A single record per CDR3 protein comes from TCRdb applying MiXCR to the 5' RACE reads. The sample records over 85,000 distinct CDR3 sequences, about an eighth being singletons. The sequenced sample consisted of whole blood. These receptor sequences come from an adult who was a healthcare worker with PCR-confirmed SARS-CoV-2 infection or an uninfected control (not recorded which).

The chain joins TRBV12-3 or TRBV12-4 to TRBJ1-1; D remains unclear. The CDR3 has 16 amino acids. With 3 bases removed from V and 5 bases from J, the gap between germline ends came to 19 bases. In DNA form, the CDR3 reads TGTGCCAGCAGTTTCGGGAGGAATACCCGACGTACTGAAGCTTTCTTT. This encodes CASSFGRNTRRTEAFF.

This clonotype was seen ten or more times. This chain joins TRBV27 and TRBJ1-2; TRBD1 agrees at 7 bases. The CDR3 covers 13 residues. CDR1 MNHEY and CDR2 SMNVEV come from the germline V gene (reference sequence). With V trimmed by 6 bases and J by 6 bases, 7 bases remained unmatched. The CDR3 loop is CASRPLDRDGYTF. The CDR3 nucleotides are TGTGCCAGCAGACCACTTGACAGGGATGGCTACACCTTC.

This clonotype was seen repeatedly, ten times or more. The chain's CDR3 is CASSRQSILPGEQYF. For the CDR3, the DNA is TGTGCCAGCAGTCGACAGAGTATCCTACCGGGCGAGCAGTACTTC. The rearrangement joins TRBV28 to TRBJ2-7; tentative D call: TRBD1 (5 bases). This CDR3 is 15 amino acids long. The ends were cut back, 5 bases at V and 6 bases at J, with 20 bases in the middle. The germline V gene encodes CDR1 MDHEN and CDR2 SYDVKM.

This rearrangement joins TRBV7-6 to TRBJ2-2; possibly TRBD1 for D (5 bases). The length of the CDR3 is 14 residues. V was pared by 2 bases and J by 6 bases, with 10 bases between. CDR1 is SGHVS and CDR2 is FNYEAQ in the germline V gene. CDR3 nucleotide sequence: TGTGCCAGCAGCTTACCTCAGGGCGCCGGGGAGCTGTTTTTT. Protein sequence: CASSLPQGAGELFF. The whole variable domain, filled in from reference TRBV7-6 and TRBJ2-2, reads GAGVSQSPRYKVTKRGQDVALRCDPISGHVSLYWYRQALGQGPEFLTYFNYEAQQDKSGLPNDRFSAERPEGSISTLTIQRTEQRDSAMYRCASSLPQGAGELFFGEGSRLTVL.

This clonotype was observed many times. The CDR3 is CASSLAGANTEAFF. Here the CDR3 DNA reads TGCGCCAGCAGCTTGGCTGGGGCGAACACTGAAGCTTTCTTT. The chain couples TRBV5-1 to TRBJ1-1; a weak D match, TRBD1 (5 bases). Looked up from germline, CDR1 is SGHRS and CDR2 is YFSETQ. The V end was cut by 0 bases, the J end by 1 base, with 7 bases between. CDR3 size: 14 residues. Based on the CDR3 plus reference TRBV5-1 and TRBJ1-1, the full variable domain is KAGVTQTPRYLIKTRGQQVTLSCSPISGHRSVSWYQQTPGQGLQFLFEYFSETQRNKGNFPGRFSGRQFSNSRSEMNVSTLELGDSALYLCASSLAGANTEAFFGQGTRLTVV.

The sample holds a few counts of this clonotype. The chain recombines TRBV11-2 with TRBJ1-6; TRBD1 aligns across 8 bases. V lost 4 bases, J lost 7 bases, and 6 bases stayed unmatched. Germline lookup yields CDR1 SGHAT and CDR2 FQNNGV. The CDR3 contains 15 residues. The CDR3 nucleotides are TGTGCCAGCAGCTCTCCGGGACAGGAAAATTCACCCCTCCACTTT. Protein sequence: CASSSPGQENSPLHF.

This clonotype appeared many times. The CDR3 DNA is TGTGCCAGCTCGGACAGGGAGGGATCACCCCTCCACTTT. This sequence encodes CASSDREGSPLHF. The chain is built from TRBV28 and TRBJ1-6; 8 bases match TRBD1. The CDR3 extends over 13 amino acids. V lost 8 bases and J lost 10; bases outside the gene matches: 7. Germline V gives CDR1 MDHEN, CDR2 SYDVKM.

The genes are TRBV28 and TRBJ1-2, with D possibly being TRBD1 (6 bases). The CDR3 spans 15 residues. V was trimmed by 6 bases and J by 8 bases, leaving 22 bases between them. The germline gives CDR1 MDHEN, CDR2 SYDVKM. In DNA, the CDR3 is TGTGCCAGCAGCTCTCCCGGGACACCAATGCAGGGCTACACCTTC. This sequence encodes CASSSPGTPMQGYTF.

This clonotype was seen more than once but under ten times. V gene TRBV20-1 combines with J gene TRBJ1-5; the match to TRBD1 covers 10 bases. Germline assignment: CDR1 DFQATT and CDR2 SNEGSKA (reference sequence). Trimming took 5 bases from V and 0 from J; bases not matched to a gene: 7. This CDR3 spans 16 amino acids. In DNA, the CDR3 is TGCAGTGCTCTGGACAGGGGGGTATATAGCAATCAGCCCCAGCATTTT. Its translation: CSALDRGVYSNQPQHF.

This chain links TRBV29-1 with TRBJ2-2; D gene unclear. The CDR3 runs to 11 residues. Trimming left V 7 bases short and J 1 base short, with 4 bases between. CDR1 and CDR2 (germline): SQVTM, ANQGSEA. CDR3 DNA: TGCAGCGGGGGGAACACCGGGGAGCTGTTTTTT. Its protein product is CSGGNTGELFF.

This sequence joins TRBV27 and TRBJ2-1; perhaps TRBD2 as D (6 bases). The germline CDR1 and CDR2 sequences are MNHEY and SMNVEV (reference sequence). The CDR3 is 15 residues long. The ends were cut back, 5 bases at V and 0 bases at J, with 11 bases in the middle. The CDR3 region is CASSPLATSYNEQFF. CDR3 in DNA: TGTGCCAGCAGTCCACTAGCTACCTCCTACAATGAGCAGTTCTTC.

This chain joins TRBV9 and TRBJ2-1; no firm D call. V lost 3 bases to trimming and J lost 2 bases, with 9 bases between them. The CDR3 consists of 14 residues. Germline V gene data show CDR1 as SGDLS and CDR2 as YYNGEE. CDR3 bases: TGTGCCAGCAGCGCCGACACTACCTACAATGAGCAGTTCTTC. Translation: CASSADTTYNEQFF.

The chain carries TRBV28 and TRBJ2-1; 12 bases align to TRBD2. Germline V lookup: CDR1 MDHEN, CDR2 SYDVKM. This CDR3 contains 16 residues. V gave up 6 bases and J gave up 9 bases; unmatched junction bases: 12. CDR3 residues: CASSPSGRAGRSEQFF. The CDR3 nucleotides are TGTGCCAGCAGCCCTAGCGGGAGGGCCGGCCGGAGTGAGCAGTTCTTC.

This clonotype has ten or more counts. V is TRBV5-6 and J is TRBJ2-7; D remains unclear. Germline-derived CDR1 and CDR2 are SGHDT and YYEEEE. The CDR3 runs to 16 residues. Trimming cost V 3 bases and J 7 bases, with 23 bases left between them. CDR3 sequence: CASSSGGSLRLLEQYF. The CDR3 DNA sequence: TGTGCCAGCAGCTCCGGTGGGTCGTTACGGTTGCTTGAGCAGTACTTC.

This clonotype was counted at least ten times. The chain links TRBV5-1 to TRBJ2-7, with D unclear. The length of the CDR3 is 14 residues. Per germline, CDR1 SGHRS and CDR2 YFSETQ. Trimming shortened V by 2 bases and J by 7 bases, and 16 bases separated the two germline ends. The CDR3 DNA follows: TGCGCCAGCAGCTTTACAGAACTCCCCGTGGAGCAGTACTTC. Its translation: CASSFTELPVEQYF. The full variable domain, completed using reference TRBV5-1 and TRBJ2-7, is KAGVTQTPRYLIKTRGQQVTLSCSPISGHRSVSWYQQTPGQGLQFLFEYFSETQRNKGNFPGRFSGRQFSNSRSEMNVSTLELGDSALYLCASSFTELPVEQYFGPGTRLTVT.

This clonotype was detected ten times or more. The chain recombines TRBV10-3 with TRBJ1-5; D is possibly TRBD1 (5 bases). The CDR3 runs to 13 residues. Per the germline V gene, CDR1 is ENHRY and CDR2 is SYGVKD. Trimming took 6 bases from V and 6 from J, leaving 12 bases between them. CDR3 region: CAISQGLSQPQHF. The CDR3 nucleotides read TGTGCCATCAGCCAGGGTTTAAGTCAGCCCCAGCATTTT.

The rearrangement uses TRBV11-1 and TRBJ2-1; D gene unclear. V was pared by 5 bases and J by 5 bases, with 13 bases between. Germline assignment: CDR1 SGHAT and CDR2 FQDESV (reference sequence). This CDR3 region has 14 residues. CDR3 nucleotide sequence: TGTGCCAGCAGCCCAGAGGTCCCAGACAATGAGCAGTTCTTC. Translation: CASSPEVPDNEQFF.

This clonotype was seen a handful of times. In DNA, the CDR3 is TGTGCCAGCAGTTACTCGGCGGGAGTTGTAGAGCAGTACTTC. Translated, it gives CASSYSAGVVEQYF. This chain connects TRBV6-2 or TRBV6-3 to TRBJ2-7, with TRBD2 matching over 7 bases. The J segment lost 7 bases and the V segment lost 0 bases, leaving 6 bases of the junction unmatched. Per germline, CDR1 MNHEY and CDR2 SVGEGT. The length of the CDR3 is 14 residues.

V gene TRBV18 combines with J gene TRBJ1-2, with D uncertain. This CDR3 is built from 13 residues. V lost 3 bases and J lost 7, with 12 bases in between. The V gene's germline CDR1 is KGHSH and CDR2 LQKENI. CDR3 protein: CASSPGQLVGYTF. The CDR3 DNA is TGTGCCAGCTCACCGGGTCAGCTCGTTGGCTACACCTTC.

This clonotype was counted ten times or more. The chain employs TRBV5-5 and TRBJ2-5; either TRBD1 or TRBD2 may fit D (5 bases each). Trimming removed 1 base from V and 6 bases from J, with 10 bases in between. The CDR3 is 13 amino acids. Germline V CDR1 and CDR2: SGHKS, YYEKEE (reference sequence). CDR3 loop: CASSLWGIQTQYF. As DNA, the CDR3 is TGTGCCAGCAGCTTGTGGGGGATACAGACCCAGTACTTC. Filled out from reference TRBV5-5 and TRBJ2-5, the complete variable domain reads DAGVTQSPTHLIKTRGQQVTLRCSPISGHKSVSWYQQVLGQGPQFIFQYYEKEERGRGNFPDRFSARQFPNYSSELNVNALLLGDSALYLCASSLWGIQTQYFGPGTRLLVL.

This clonotype was found many times. This sequence joins TRBV5-4 and TRBJ2-7; TRBD2 aligns across 7 bases. This CDR3 contains 19 residues. With V trimmed by 1 base and J by 3 bases, 19 bases remained unmatched. Germline V CDR1 and CDR2: SGHNT, YYREEE (reference sequence). Written as DNA, the CDR3 is TGTGCCAGCAGCTTGAGCCCTCCCGGACTAGGATTGACTCGCTACGAGCAGTACTTC. Its protein product is CASSLSPPGLGLTRYEQYF. Combining the CDR3 with reference TRBV5-4 and TRBJ2-7 gives the whole variable domain ETGVTQSPTHLIKTRGQQVTLRCSSQSGHNTVSWYQQALGQGPQFIFQYYREEENGRGNFPPRFSGLQFPNYSSELNVNALELDDSALYLCASSLSPPGLGLTRYEQYFGPGTRLTVT.